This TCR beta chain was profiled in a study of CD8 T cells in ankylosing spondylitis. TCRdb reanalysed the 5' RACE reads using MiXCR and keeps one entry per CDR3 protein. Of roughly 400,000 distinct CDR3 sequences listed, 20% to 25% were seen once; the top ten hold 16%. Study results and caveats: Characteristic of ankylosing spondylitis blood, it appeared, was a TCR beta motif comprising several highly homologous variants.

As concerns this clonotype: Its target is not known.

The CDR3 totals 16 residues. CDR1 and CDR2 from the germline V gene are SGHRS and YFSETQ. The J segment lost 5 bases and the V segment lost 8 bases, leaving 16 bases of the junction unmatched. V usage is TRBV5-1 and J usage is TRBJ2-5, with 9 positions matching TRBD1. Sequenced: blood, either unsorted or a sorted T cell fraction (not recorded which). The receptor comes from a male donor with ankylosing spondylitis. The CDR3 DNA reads TGCGCCAGTTCCACCGGGACAGGGTCGATGGGTGAGACCCAGTACTTC. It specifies CASSTGTGSMGETQYF. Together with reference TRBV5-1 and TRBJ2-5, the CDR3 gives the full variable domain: KAGVTQTPRYLIKTRGQQVTLSCSPISGHRSVSWYQQTPGQGLQFLFEYFSETQRNKGNFPGRFSGRQFSNSRSEMNVSTLELGDSALYLCASSTGTGSMGETQYFGPGTRLLVL.